This TCR beta chain was captured by sequencing in a study of regulatory T cells in long-lasting Graves disease. Study in general: Persistent Graves' disease required over 5 years of antithyroid drugs and positive TSH receptor antibodies. Study observations and caveats: Tissue studied was limited to peripheral blood, excluding thyroid tissue. Repertoires from persistent disease leaned toward TRBV28, TRBJ1-2 and TRBJ2-5. Persistent patients had a count of shared public clonotypes (under 3,000) that exceeded that of new patients (approximately 1,000).

Germline V gene sequence: CDR1 MNHEY, CDR2 SVGAGI. The CDR3 extends over 15 amino acids. V lost 0 bases and J 4 bases, leaving 12 bases between the germline ends. This sample's time point: persistent/refractory GD, antithyroid drugs over 5 years with positive TRAb. The TCR library was made from RNA that had been extracted from PBMCs in TRIzol. Building of the TCR beta libraries involved iRepertoire HTBI primers and Arm-PCR of CDR3 regions. One entry per CDR3 protein, called by TCRdb with MiXCR from the multiplex PCR reads. Counted here are some 370,000 distinct CDR3 sequences, roughly 25% occurring once; the ten biggest clones make up about 27%. This clonotype was seen many times. Its antigen is not known.

The rearrangement links TRBV6-5 to TRBJ1-1; possibly TRBD1 for D (6 bases). The sample in question was peripheral blood mononuclear cells (PBMCs), obtained when the disease was refractory, from a patient treated with antithyroid drugs. The clonotype originates from a middle-aged woman with Graves disease. The CDR3 DNA is TGTGCCAGCAGTTACTCGCGGGGGCGGAGCACTGAAGCTTTCTTT. This gives the protein CASSYSRGRSTEAFF.